This T cell receptor beta chain was captured in a study of OX40 agonist ivuxolimab in advanced cancers. Study at large: Earlier anti-PD-1, anti-PD-L1 or anti-CTLA-4 therapy was permitted; under 50% had received some. General study points: The work left the antigen specificity of expanded peripheral T cells undetermined. Certain nonresponders additionally had low normalized T-cell clonal expansion.

Sequencing used immunoSEQ multiplex PCR; TCRdb keeps in-frame clones, though not all of them. The table shows tens of thousands of clones, with under 90% occurring only once. The V and J ends lost 0 bases and 5 bases respectively, with 19 bases between them. Germline V CDR1 and CDR2: MGHRA, YSYEKL. The CDR3 sequence is 18 residues long. Patients were excluded for autoimmune disease history or systemic immunosuppression. In the case of this clone: As yet, its antigen is unknown.

The sequence derives from an adult with an advanced solid tumor such as melanoma, head and neck, liver or kidney cancer. Here the sequenced sample was CD4+ or CD8+ T cells sorted from blood, taken in a trial of the OX40 agonist ivuxolimab. The rearrangement uses TRBV4-1 and TRBJ2-2; no definite D call. As DNA, the CDR3 is TGCGCCAGCAGCCAAGAAGGCGATACGATCCTTTTGACCGGGGAGCTGTTTTTT. Its protein is CASSQEGDTILLTGELFF.